The present T cell receptor beta chain was sequenced within a study of blood T cell repertoires in COVID-19 (dated by TCRdb to between 2020 and 2021). Study-level background: Samples from collaborators originated in the United States, Italy and Spain and spanned both the acute and convalescent phases of COVID-19. The material from the prospective study consisted of cDNA or gDNA derived from T cells, B-cell-depleted T cells, or PBMCs. Deeply sampled blood TCRbeta repertoires from subjects exposed to, actively infected with, or recovered from COVID-19 were included in the dataset. The repertoires were released in a freely available public database intended as a resource for research on the immune response to SARS-CoV-2. Samples came from the ongoing ImmuneRACE study (first 160 participants) plus 1,254 subjects from 6 global collaborators. Nearly every sample came with metadata listing a de-identified subject ID, COVID-19 status, age in years and sex. Where available, HLA class I and class II types were taken from metadata supplied by the sample provider and were not determined by assay-based typing. General study outcomes and caveats: Clinical and demographic metadata were provided uncurated, with the amount varying by source and participant.

TCRbeta CDR3 regions were amplified from genomic DNA using the immunoSEQ Assay, a bias-controlled multiplex PCR. The paper's data handling went like this. Nucleated cell counts per sample were estimated from amplification of reference gene primers within the assay. Sequence reads were collapsed and filtered to measure the absolute abundance of every unique TCRbeta CDR3 rearrangement. Productive Simpson clonality was computed per sample as the square root of Simpson's diversity index over productive rearrangements. TCRdb's version of the immuneACCESS table is confined to in-frame rearrangements and falls short of the full clone set. An unresolved V gene accounts for under half of the shortfall where checked; the remainder is of unknown origin. Clone size and V and J calls were adopted from that table, with D and trimming inferred from the DNA. In this sample the table shows about 220,000 clones, about 82% of which occur a single time. The ten biggest clones cover about 2.5% of the sample.

The CDR3 contains 14 residues, cysteine and phenylalanine counted. Just the 42-base CDR3 DNA is kept, in frame starting at base 1. Reading the germline V gene (reference sequence) gives CDR1 SGHNT and CDR2 YYREEE. V gives up 5 bases and J gives up 4 bases, and the segment between their germline ends measures 15 bases. A word on this clone: Its antigen is unknown. It has no much larger one-base neighbor in the sample; base qualities were not kept.

In Seattle, one collaborating source enrolled patients while the infection was active and tracked those patients longitudinally over the course of disease. The collaborating institutions used their own protocols to collect whole blood in K2EDTA tubes. For TCRbeta analysis, collaborators shipped samples in one of three forms: frozen whole blood, isolated PBMCs, or DNA extracted from either of those sample types. The receptor comes from a woman in her sixties or seventies with COVID-19, enrolled during active disease. The rearrangement combines TRBV5-4 with TRBJ1-2; 5 matching bases give a weak D call of TRBD1. Sequencing was carried out using peripheral blood. CDR3 reads: CASRPRGGGYGYTF. In nucleotides, the sequence is TGTGCCAGCAGACCCCGGGGGGGTGGCTATGGCTACACCTTC.